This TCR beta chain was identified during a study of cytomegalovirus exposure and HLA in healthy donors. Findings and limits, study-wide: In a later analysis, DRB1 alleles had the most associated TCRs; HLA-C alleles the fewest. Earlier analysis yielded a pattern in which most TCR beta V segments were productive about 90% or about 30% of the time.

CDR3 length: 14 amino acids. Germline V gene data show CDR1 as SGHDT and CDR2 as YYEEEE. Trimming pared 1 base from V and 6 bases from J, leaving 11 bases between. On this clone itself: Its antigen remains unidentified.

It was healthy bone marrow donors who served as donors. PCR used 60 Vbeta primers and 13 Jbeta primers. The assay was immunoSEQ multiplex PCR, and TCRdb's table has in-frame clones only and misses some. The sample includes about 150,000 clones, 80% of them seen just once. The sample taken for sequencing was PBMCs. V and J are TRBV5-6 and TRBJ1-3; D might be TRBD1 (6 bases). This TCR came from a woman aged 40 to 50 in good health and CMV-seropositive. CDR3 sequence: CASSLQGSENTIYF. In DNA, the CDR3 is TGTGCCAGCAGCTTGCAGGGGTCGGAAAACACCATATATTTT.